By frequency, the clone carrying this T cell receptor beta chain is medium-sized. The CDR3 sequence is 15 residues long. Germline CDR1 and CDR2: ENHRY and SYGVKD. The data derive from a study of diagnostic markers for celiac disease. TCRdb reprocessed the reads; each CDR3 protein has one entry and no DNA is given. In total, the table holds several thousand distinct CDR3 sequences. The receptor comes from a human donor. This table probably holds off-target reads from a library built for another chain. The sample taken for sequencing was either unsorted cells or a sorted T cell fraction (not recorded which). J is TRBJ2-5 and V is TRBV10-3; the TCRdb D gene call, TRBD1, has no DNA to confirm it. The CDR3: CAISDLRTGRETQYF.